Given below is one T cell receptor (beta chain) in context. This sample is drawn from a study of blood T cell repertoires in COVID-19. Looking at the study overall: Acute and convalescent COVID-19 specimens originated in the United States, Italy and Spain.

With V trimmed by 2 bases and J by 8 bases, 4 bases remained unmatched. This CDR3 has 14 amino acids. Germline CDR1 reads SGHRS; CDR2 reads YFSETQ. The repertoire was sequenced with immunoSEQ multiplex PCR; TCRdb's copy has only in-frame clones and lacks some. The table includes 200,000 or so clones, 80% to 90% detected once. This sequence joins TRBV5-1 and TRBJ1-4; TRBD1 matches 9 bases. This sequence originates from a man aged 25-40 years with active or convalescent COVID-19. Material: peripheral blood. The CDR3 reads CASSFDRGKEKLFF. The CDR3 DNA reads as TGCGCCAGCAGCTTCGACAGGGGGAAGGAAAAACTGTTTTTT. The full variable domain, rest sourced from reference TRBV5-1 and TRBJ1-4, is KAGVTQTPRYLIKTRGQQVTLSCSPISGHRSVSWYQQTPGQGLQFLFEYFSETQRNKGNFPGRFSGRQFSNSRSEMNVSTLELGDSALYLCASSFDRGKEKLFFGSGTQLSVL.